This T cell receptor (beta chain) stems from a study of identical twins. This clonotype was seen a handful of times. What it recognizes is unknown. After removal of 5 bases from V and 3 bases from J, the junction contained 4 bases not matched to a gene. From germline, CDR1 is SGHTA and CDR2 FQGTGA. The CDR3 totals 15 residues. A universal primer site came from template switching; cDNA carried unique molecular identifiers. One entry per CDR3 protein results from TCRdb running MiXCR on the 5' RACE reads. The sample includes fewer than 250,000 distinct CDR3 sequences, around 7.6% seen only once; the top ten take more than 5%. Points from the study as a whole: Fewer insertions marked abundant cord blood beta clonotypes; young adult naive trended weakly, memory not at all. Twin pairs' shared out-of-frame alpha sequences were enriched in low generation probability.

Separately, the same data were catalogued under a study of yellow fever vaccine responses in identical twins.

V usage is TRBV7-3 and J usage is TRBJ2-7; 13 bases are a match to TRBD2. What was sequenced was CD8+ T cells sorted from blood. The sequence was obtained from a young woman in good health. The CDR3 sequence is CASSLGTSGNYEQYF. The CDR3 DNA reads as TGTGCCAGCAGCCTCGGGACTAGCGGGAACTACGAGCAGTACTTC. Filled out from reference TRBV7-3 and TRBJ2-7, the complete variable domain reads GAGVSQTPSNKVTEKGKYVELRCDPISGHTALYWYRQSLGQGPEFLIYFQGTGAADDSGLPNDRFFAVRPEGSVSTLKIQRTERGDSAVYLCASSLGTSGNYEQYFGPGTRLTVT.